Reported below is one TCR beta chain. Its antigen is undetermined. These data belong to a study of regulatory T cells in long-lasting Graves disease. General observations from the study: Newly diagnosed disease favored TRBV20-1 and TRBJ2-1 over persistent disease.

Arm-PCR of CDR3 regions and iRepertoire HTBI primers were the basis on which TCR beta libraries were built. Per the original methods: Across all samples, about 62 TRBV segments and around 14 TRBJ segments were identified. TCRdb analysed the multiplex PCR reads with MiXCR anew, one entry per CDR3 protein. These V and J calls rely on TCRdb rather than the paper's analysis. The table has roughly 610,000 distinct CDR3 sequences, roughly a sixth seen once. J lost 3 bases, V lost 0 bases, and 5 bases had no gene match. Per the germline V gene, CDR1 is LGHDT and CDR2 is YNNKEL (reference sequence). The CDR3 loop spans 17 amino acids. Documented time point: newly diagnosed GD, antithyroid drugs for less than 3 months. Generation of the TCR library employed RNA extracted from PBMCs. The data also belong to a second study, concerning T cells in Graves' hyperthyroidism and ophthalmopathy. That investigation notes: Diagnosis of hyperthyroidism was new in patients aged 18 to 65, and its duration was under 2 months. Blood also carried most thyroid clonotypes expanded above 0.001.

The receptor comes from a young man with Graves disease. This rearrangement joins TRBV3-1 to TRBJ2-7; 13 positions agree with TRBD2. This sample comprised peripheral blood mononuclear cells (PBMCs), obtained at new diagnosis, from a patient treated with antithyroid drugs. CDR3 sequence (DNA): TGTGCCAGCAGCCAAGATTGGCGGACTAGCGGGAGCTACGAGCAGTACTTC. Translating it yields CASSQDWRTSGSYEQYF.